The rows below give T cell receptor beta chains drawn from one sample of a study of blood T cell repertoires in COVID-19. Libraries were prepared by immunoSEQ multiplex PCR; TCRdb keeps only in-frame clonotypes and omits some of them. There are around 84,000 clones in the sample; 83% occur only once, and 39% lies in the top ten. Sequencing was carried out using peripheral blood. These receptors originate from a man older than 75 with active or convalescent COVID-19. CDR3s include the opening cysteine and the closing phenylalanine or tryptophan. The D gene is left open where the match is weak. Rows give clone size only sometimes, using once, few, many, or a class for an expanded clone.

J gene: TRBJ1-5
V gene: TRBV6-5
D gene: .
clone size: many
CDR3 protein: CASSYSRGGQPQHF
CDR3 DNA: TGTGCCAGCAGTTACTCGCGGGGGGGACAGCCCCAGCATTTT

J gene: TRBJ2-2
V gene: TRBV4-1
D gene: TRBD2
clone size: .
CDR3 protein: CASSQFGLAGTGELFF
CDR3 DNA: TGCGCCAGCAGCCAATTTGGACTAGCGGGCACCGGGGAGCTGTTTTTT

J gene: TRBJ1-4
V gene: TRBV27
D gene: .
clone size: .
CDR3 protein: CASSLIATVEKLFF
CDR3 DNA: TGTGCCAGCAGTTTAATCGCTACGGTCGAAAAACTGTTTTTT

J gene: TRBJ2-5
V gene: TRBV12-5
D gene: TRBD1
clone size: .
CDR3 protein: CASGSEGAYETQYF
CDR3 DNA: TGTGCTAGTGGTTCCGAGGGGGCCTACGAGACCCAGTACTTC

J gene: TRBJ2-1
V gene: TRBV12-5
D gene: TRBD2
clone size: .
CDR3 protein: CASGLGSGGANEQFF
CDR3 DNA: TGTGCTAGTGGTTTGGGTAGCGGGGGGGCGAATGAGCAGTTCTTC

J gene: TRBJ2-1
V gene: TRBV27
D gene: .
clone size: .
CDR3 protein: CASSFTAAGARSSYNEQFF
CDR3 DNA: TGTGCCAGCAGTTTTACAGCGGCTGGCGCCAGGAGCTCCTACAATGAGCAGTTCTTC

J gene: TRBJ2-2
V gene: TRBV4-2
D gene: TRBD2
clone size: .
CDR3 protein: CASSQLKPPGLVAGELFF
CDR3 DNA: TGTGCCAGCAGCCAACTGAAGCCACCGGGACTAGTAGCAGGGGAGCTGTTTTTT

J gene: TRBJ1-4
V gene: TRBV5-8
D gene: .
clone size: .
CDR3 protein: CASSLAVSGNEKLFF
CDR3 DNA: TGTGCCAGCAGCCTGGCAGTCTCTGGTAATGAAAAACTGTTTTTT

J gene: TRBJ2-1
V gene: TRBV7-6
D gene: .
clone size: .
CDR3 protein: CASSLRRDVYNEQFF
CDR3 DNA: TGTGCCAGCAGCTTACGGCGGGACGTCTACAATGAGCAGTTCTTC

J gene: TRBJ2-3
V gene: TRBV18
D gene: TRBD2
clone size: .
CDR3 protein: CASSPREEDTQYF
CDR3 DNA: TGTGCCAGCTCACCGCGGGAGGAAGATACGCAGTATTTT

J gene: TRBJ1-1
V gene: TRBV10-3
D gene: TRBD1
clone size: .
CDR3 protein: CAISGTGSNPGTEAFF
CDR3 DNA: TGTGCCATCAGTGGGACAGGGAGTAATCCAGGCACTGAAGCTTTCTTT

J gene: TRBJ2-1
V gene: TRBV19
D gene: TRBD1
clone size: once
CDR3 protein: CASSVGQTVGYNEQFF
CDR3 DNA: TGTGCCAGTAGTGTGGGACAGACTGTCGGTTACAATGAGCAGTTCTTC

J gene: TRBJ2-7
V gene: TRBV4-3
D gene: .
clone size: .
CDR3 protein: CASSQGLENYEQYF
CDR3 DNA: TGCGCCAGCAGCCAAGGACTCGAAAACTACGAGCAGTACTTC

J gene: TRBJ2-1
V gene: TRBV30
D gene: .
clone size: once
CDR3 protein: CAWSVAGTYNEQFF
CDR3 DNA: TGTGCCTGGAGTGTAGCAGGGACCTACAATGAGCAGTTCTTC

J gene: TRBJ2-1
V gene: TRBV7-9
D gene: TRBD1
clone size: .
CDR3 protein: CASSADRGRTQFF
CDR3 DNA: TGTGCCAGCAGCGCAGACAGGGGGCGAACGCAGTTCTTC

J gene: TRBJ2-3
V gene: TRBV19
D gene: .
clone size: .
CDR3 protein: CASSKQALSMQYF
CDR3 DNA: TGTGCCAGTAGCAAGCAGGCTCTATCAATGCAGTATTTT

J gene: TRBJ2-2
V gene: TRBV5-1
D gene: TRBD1
clone size: .
CDR3 protein: CASSRGQGSNTGELFF
CDR3 DNA: TGCGCCAGCAGCCGGGGACAGGGATCGAACACCGGGGAGCTGTTTTTT

J gene: TRBJ2-2
V gene: TRBV7-9
D gene: TRBD1
clone size: once
CDR3 protein: CASSLWTGDTGELFF
CDR3 DNA: TGTGCCAGCAGCTTATGGACAGGGGATACCGGGGAGCTGTTTTTT

J gene: TRBJ2-7
V gene: TRBV19
D gene: TRBD2
clone size: .
CDR3 protein: CASRSGGGHEQYF
CDR3 DNA: TGTGCCAGTAGATCGGGGGGGGGCCACGAGCAGTACTTC

J gene: TRBJ2-6
V gene: TRBV30
D gene: .
clone size: .
CDR3 protein: CAFGVYSGANVLTF
CDR3 DNA: TGTGCCTTCGGGGTGTATTCTGGGGCCAACGTCCTGACTTTC

J gene: TRBJ2-5
V gene: TRBV4-2
D gene: .
clone size: .
CDR3 protein: CASSQELLGRGQETQYF
CDR3 DNA: TGTGCCAGCAGCCAAGAACTCCTGGGGCGGGGTCAAGAGACCCAGTACTTC

J gene: TRBJ1-1
V gene: TRBV5-1
D gene: .
clone size: .
CDR3 protein: CASSSTVNTEAFF
CDR3 DNA: TGCGCCAGCAGCTCGACAGTAAACACTGAAGCTTTCTTT

J gene: TRBJ1-2
V gene: TRBV3-1/TRBV3-2
D gene: TRBD1
clone size: .
CDR3 protein: CASSYEGAGGYGYTF
CDR3 DNA: TGTGCCAGCAGCTACGAGGGGGCAGGGGGCTATGGCTACACCTTC

J gene: TRBJ2-3
V gene: TRBV24-1
D gene: .
clone size: .
CDR3 protein: CATRDSSTDTQYF
CDR3 DNA: TGTGCCACCAGAGACAGTAGCACAGATACGCAGTATTTT

J gene: TRBJ2-1
V gene: TRBV6-5
D gene: TRBD2
clone size: few
CDR3 protein: CASRASSGGTREQFF
CDR3 DNA: TGTGCCAGCAGGGCATCTAGCGGGGGGACTCGGGAGCAGTTCTTC

J gene: TRBJ2-7
V gene: TRBV27
D gene: .
clone size: .
CDR3 protein: CASSFSPQHYEQYF
CDR3 DNA: TGTGCCAGCAGTTTCTCGCCGCAACACTACGAGCAGTACTTC

J gene: TRBJ2-4
V gene: TRBV7-2
D gene: TRBD2
clone size: .
CDR3 protein: CASSLRSGRAEAIQYF
CDR3 DNA: TGTGCCAGCAGCTTACGTAGCGGGAGGGCCGAGGCCATTCAGTACTTC

J gene: TRBJ2-3
V gene: TRBV30
D gene: TRBD2
clone size: .
CDR3 protein: CAWGLGASGTGTQYF
CDR3 DNA: TGTGCCTGGGGGCTGGGGGCTAGCGGGACCGGTACGCAGTATTTT

J gene: TRBJ2-3
V gene: TRBV4-1
D gene: TRBD2
clone size: .
CDR3 protein: CASSPGTSGSYSDTQYF
CDR3 DNA: TGCGCCAGCAGCCCAGGGACTAGCGGGAGTTACTCAGATACGCAGTATTTT

J gene: TRBJ2-7
V gene: TRBV21-1
D gene: .
clone size: .
CDR3 protein: CASSKGGLAGPPGLEQYF
CDR3 DNA: TGTGCCAGCAGCAAAGGGGGGCTAGCGGGACCGCCGGGACTCGAGCAGTACTTC

J gene: TRBJ1-1
V gene: TRBV5-6
D gene: .
clone size: .
CDR3 protein: CASKPYSWGGGLAEAFF
CDR3 DNA: TGTGCCAGCAAACCCTATTCTTGGGGGGGTGGCTTGGCTGAAGCTTTCTTT

J gene: TRBJ2-7
V gene: TRBV19
D gene: .
clone size: .
CDR3 protein: CASSRTPGAGQYF
CDR3 DNA: TGTGCCAGTAGCCGGACTCCTGGTGCAGGGCAGTACTTC

J gene: TRBJ1-4
V gene: TRBV6-5
D gene: .
clone size: .
CDR3 protein: CASRRHTTNEKLFF
CDR3 DNA: TGTGCCAGCAGGAGACACACAACTAATGAAAAACTGTTTTTT

J gene: TRBJ2-5
V gene: TRBV28
D gene: .
clone size: .
CDR3 protein: CASSSRTEGEETQYF
CDR3 DNA: TGTGCCAGCAGTTCTCGGACTGAGGGTGAGGAGACCCAGTACTTC

J gene: TRBJ2-4
V gene: TRBV19
D gene: TRBD1
clone size: .
CDR3 protein: CASSPRTGGSKNIQYF
CDR3 DNA: TGTGCCAGTAGTCCCCGGACAGGGGGGTCCAAAAACATTCAGTACTTC

J gene: TRBJ1-4
V gene: TRBV25-1
D gene: .
clone size: .
CDR3 protein: CASSDLGGEKLFF
CDR3 DNA: TGTGCCAGCAGTGACCTCGGGGGGGAAAAACTGTTTTTT

J gene: TRBJ2-3
V gene: TRBV7-2
D gene: TRBD2
clone size: .
CDR3 protein: CASSLERGGPQYF
CDR3 DNA: TGTGCCAGCAGCTTAGAGCGGGGCGGGCCGCAGTATTTT

J gene: TRBJ2-1
V gene: TRBV30
D gene: .
clone size: .
CDR3 protein: CAWSEDSYNEQFF
CDR3 DNA: TGTGCCTGGAGTGAGGACAGCTACAATGAGCAGTTCTTC

J gene: TRBJ2-1
V gene: TRBV19
D gene: .
clone size: .
CDR3 protein: CATKRESEQFF
CDR3 DNA: TGTGCCACGAAAAGGGAGAGTGAGCAGTTCTTC

J gene: TRBJ2-3
V gene: TRBV7-7
D gene: .
clone size: few
CDR3 protein: CASTGGTHGCTDTQYF
CDR3 DNA: TGTGCTAGCACCGGAGGTACTCACGGCTGCACAGATACGCAGTATTTT

J gene: TRBJ2-7
V gene: TRBV10-2
D gene: .
clone size: .
CDR3 protein: CASSESPGDYHVEQYF
CDR3 DNA: TGCGCCAGCAGTGAGTCCCCAGGGGATTATCATGTCGAGCAGTACTTC